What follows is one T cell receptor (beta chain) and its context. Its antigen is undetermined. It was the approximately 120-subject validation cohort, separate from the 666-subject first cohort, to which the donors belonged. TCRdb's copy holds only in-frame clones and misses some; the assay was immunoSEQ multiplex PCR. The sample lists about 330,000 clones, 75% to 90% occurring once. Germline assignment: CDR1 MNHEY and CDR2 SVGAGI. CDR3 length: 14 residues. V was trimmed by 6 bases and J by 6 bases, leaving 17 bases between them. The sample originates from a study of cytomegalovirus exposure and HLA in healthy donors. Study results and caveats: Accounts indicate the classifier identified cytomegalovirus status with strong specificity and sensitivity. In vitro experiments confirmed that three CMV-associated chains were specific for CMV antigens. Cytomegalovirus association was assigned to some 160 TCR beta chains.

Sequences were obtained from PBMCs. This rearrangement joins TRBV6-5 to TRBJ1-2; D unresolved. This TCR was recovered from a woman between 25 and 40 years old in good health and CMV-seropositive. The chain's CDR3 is CASRTPRLPNGYTF. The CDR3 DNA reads TGTGCCAGCAGAACCCCGAGGCTGCCGAATGGCTACACCTTC.